This T cell receptor (beta chain) emerged from a study of blood T cell repertoires in COVID-19. Study overall: Samples of COVID-19 (acute and convalescent) were obtained from the United States, Italy and Spain. Nucleic acid was either cDNA or gDNA, and it came from T cells, B-cell-depleted T cells, or PBMCs.

Trimming removed 4 bases from V and 6 bases from J, with 10 bases in between. This CDR3 is built from 12 residues. Germline assignment: CDR1 SGHNT and CDR2 YENEEA. Per the authors' pipeline: Reference gene primer amplification gave nucleated cell count estimates. Some clones are missing from TCRdb's copy, which holds only in-frame ones; the method was immunoSEQ multiplex PCR. Clone size and V and J calls were adopted from that table, with D and trimming inferred from the DNA. Here the sample spans approximately 65,000 clones, about nine tenths being singletons. What was sequenced was peripheral blood. This sequence joins TRBV11-3 and TRBJ2-7; no definite D call. The receptor was derived from a human donor in a cohort sampled during active COVID-19. CDR3 in amino acids: CASSSRGSEQYF. The CDR3 DNA sequence: TGTGCCAGCAGCTCCCGTGGCAGCGAGCAGTACTTC.